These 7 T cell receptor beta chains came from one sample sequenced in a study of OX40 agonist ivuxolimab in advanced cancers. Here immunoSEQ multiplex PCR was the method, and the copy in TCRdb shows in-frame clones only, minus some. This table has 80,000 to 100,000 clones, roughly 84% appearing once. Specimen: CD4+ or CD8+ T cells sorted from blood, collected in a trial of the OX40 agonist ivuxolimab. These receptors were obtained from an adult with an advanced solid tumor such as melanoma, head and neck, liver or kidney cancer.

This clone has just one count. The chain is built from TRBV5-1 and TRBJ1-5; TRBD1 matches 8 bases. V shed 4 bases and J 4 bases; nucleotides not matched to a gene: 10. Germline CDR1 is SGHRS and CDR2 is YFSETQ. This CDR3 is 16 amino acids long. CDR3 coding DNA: TGCGCCAGCAGCCCGTTCGGGGGGACAGGTAATCAGCCCCAGCATTTT. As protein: CASSPFGGTGNQPQHF.

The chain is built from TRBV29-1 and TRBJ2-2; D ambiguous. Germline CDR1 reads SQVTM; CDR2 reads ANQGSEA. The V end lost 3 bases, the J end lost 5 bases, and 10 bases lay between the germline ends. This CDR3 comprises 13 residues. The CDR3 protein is CSVDAGNTGELFF. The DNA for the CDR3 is TGCAGCGTTGATGCAGGCAATACCGGGGAGCTGTTTTTT.

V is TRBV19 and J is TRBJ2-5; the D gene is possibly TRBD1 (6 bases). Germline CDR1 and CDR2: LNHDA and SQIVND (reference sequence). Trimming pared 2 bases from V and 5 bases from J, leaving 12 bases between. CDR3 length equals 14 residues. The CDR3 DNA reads TGTGCCAGTAGTATAAACCACAGGGCGGAGACCCAGTACTTC. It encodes CASSINHRAETQYF. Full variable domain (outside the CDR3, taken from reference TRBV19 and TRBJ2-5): DGGITQSPKYLFRKEGQNVTLSCEQNLNHDAMYWYRQDPGQGLRLIYYSQIVNDFQKGDIAEGYSVSREKKESFPLTVTSAQKNPTAFYLCASSINHRAETQYFGPGTRLLVL.

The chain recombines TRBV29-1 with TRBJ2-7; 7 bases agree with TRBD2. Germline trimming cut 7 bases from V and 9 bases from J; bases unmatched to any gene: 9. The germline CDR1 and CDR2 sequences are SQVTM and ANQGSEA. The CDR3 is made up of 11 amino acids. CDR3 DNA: TGCAGCGCCAGACTCGGGGGGATGCAGTACTTC. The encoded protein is CSARLGGMQYF.

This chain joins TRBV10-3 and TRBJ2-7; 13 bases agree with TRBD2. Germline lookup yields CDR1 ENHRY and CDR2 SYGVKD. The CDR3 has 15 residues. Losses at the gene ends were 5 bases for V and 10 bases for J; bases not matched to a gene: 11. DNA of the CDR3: TGTGCCATCAGTCGGACTAGCGGGGGTCGAGGGGATCAGTACTTC. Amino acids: CAISRTSGGRGDQYF.

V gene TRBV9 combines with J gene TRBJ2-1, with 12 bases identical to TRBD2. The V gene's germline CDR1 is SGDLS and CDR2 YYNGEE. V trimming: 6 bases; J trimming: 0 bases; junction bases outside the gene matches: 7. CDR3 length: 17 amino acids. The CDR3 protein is CASNPGTSGRSYNEQFF. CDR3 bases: TGTGCCAGCAATCCCGGGACTAGCGGGCGCTCCTACAATGAGCAGTTCTTC.

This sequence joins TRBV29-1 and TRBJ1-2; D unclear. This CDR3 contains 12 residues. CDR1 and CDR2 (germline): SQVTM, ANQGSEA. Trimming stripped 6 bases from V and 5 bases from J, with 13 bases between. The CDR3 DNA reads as TGCAGCGTCGACGGACTAGGTTATGGCTACACCTTC. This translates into CSVDGLGYGYTF.